This record looks at one TCR beta chain sequence and its context. Its cognate antigen is unknown. The source of the sample is a study of cytomegalovirus exposure and HLA in healthy donors. The wider study: Previous work identified roughly 120 million unique TCR beta sequences from around 180 million T cells. Study conclusions and caveats: The classifier, whose performance was assessed in both the original and validation cohorts, reportedly diagnosed cytomegalovirus status with high specificity and sensitivity. In a later analysis, most CMV-associated TCR beta chains appeared HLA-restricted. The sole available immune exposure information was CMV serostatus.

The trim removed 3 bases at V and 4 bases at J, leaving 9 bases unmatched. The CDR3 runs 17 residues. Germline CDR1 reads SGDLS; CDR2 reads YYNGEE. The primer mix had 60 Vbeta and 13 Jbeta primers. Generated by immunoSEQ multiplex PCR, the TCRdb table keeps only in-frame clones and is missing some. The data hold under 250,000 clones, with approximately 82% observed a single time. Sequencing used PBMCs. This rearrangement joins TRBV9 to TRBJ2-1; TRBD2 aligns across 11 bases. The clonotype originates from a male donor in good health and CMV-seronegative. The CDR3: CASSATPLAGEYNEQFF. DNA for the CDR3: TGTGCCAGCAGCGCAACCCCACTAGCGGGAGAATACAATGAGCAGTTCTTC.